This T cell receptor (beta chain) stems from a study of identical twins. A universal primer site was added by template switching, and unique molecular identifiers were carried by the cDNA. TCRdb reprocessed the 5' RACE reads via MiXCR and lists one record per CDR3 protein. The data contain around 490,000 distinct CDR3 sequences, over 12% of them singletons. Overall study results and limits: Zero-insertion results could be subject to partial confounding by invariant MAIT and iNKT cells.

J gave up 5 bases and V 10 bases, and 7 bases lay outside the gene matches. Germline V gene sequence: CDR1 ENHRY, CDR2 SYGVKD. This CDR3 is 14 amino acids long. With respect to this clonotype: The antigen remains undetermined.

This sample was also put to use in a study of yellow fever vaccine responses in identical twins.

This chain links TRBV10-3 with TRBJ2-1; 11 bases agree with TRBD2. This sequence was found in a woman between 18 and 30 years old in good health. Sequenced input: CD4+ T cells sorted from blood. The CDR3 loop is CATTGTSGNNEQFF. CDR3 nucleotide sequence: TGTGCCACCACCGGGACTAGCGGTAACAATGAGCAGTTCTTC.